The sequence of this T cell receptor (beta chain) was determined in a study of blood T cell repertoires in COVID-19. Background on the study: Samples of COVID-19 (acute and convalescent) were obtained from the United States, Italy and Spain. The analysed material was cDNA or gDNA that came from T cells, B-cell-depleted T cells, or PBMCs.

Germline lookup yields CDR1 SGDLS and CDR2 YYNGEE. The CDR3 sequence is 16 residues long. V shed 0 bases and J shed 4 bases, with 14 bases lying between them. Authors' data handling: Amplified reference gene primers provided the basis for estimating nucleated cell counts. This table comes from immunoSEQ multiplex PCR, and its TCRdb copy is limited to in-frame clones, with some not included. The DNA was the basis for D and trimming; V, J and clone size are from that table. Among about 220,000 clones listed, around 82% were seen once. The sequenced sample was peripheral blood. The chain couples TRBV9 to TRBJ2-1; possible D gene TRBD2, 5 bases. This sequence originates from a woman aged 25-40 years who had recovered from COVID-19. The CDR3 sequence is CASSVEWLALYNEQFF. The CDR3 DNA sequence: TGTGCCAGCAGCGTAGAATGGCTAGCCCTATACAATGAGCAGTTCTTC. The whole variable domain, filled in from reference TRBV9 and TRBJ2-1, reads DSGVTQTPKHLITATGQRVTLRCSPRSGDLSVYWYQQSLDQGLQFLIQYYNGEERAKGNILERFSAQQFPDLHSELNLSSLELGDSALYFCASSVEWLALYNEQFFGPGTRLTVL.